This TCR beta chain was sequenced for a study of response to subunit inactivated influenza vaccine. Via MiXCR, TCRdb re-called the RT-PCR reads, giving one row per CDR3 protein. There are fewer than 800,000 distinct CDR3 sequences in the sample; 15% to 17% occur only once, and roughly 10% lies in the top ten. Whole-study findings and limits: New T cells are recruited in small numbers by each seasonal influenza vaccination, according to the authors' suggestion.

This clonotype was observed a few times. Its antigen is still unknown. The sample consisted of PBMCs from blood, taken 11 to 12 days after vaccination. The TCR comes from a man in his fifties who received an inactivated influenza vaccine.

The CDR3 DNA reads TGTGCCAGCAGTTTATCCGGGAGGGTTAACAATGAGCAGTTCTTC. Amino acid sequence: CASSLSGRVNNEQFF. The chain recombines TRBV27 with TRBJ2-1; 8 bases map to TRBD2. Germline trimming cut 0 bases from V and 5 bases from J; bases unmatched to any gene: 3. The CDR3 is 15 residues long. Looked up from germline, CDR1 is MNHEY and CDR2 is SMNVEV (reference sequence).